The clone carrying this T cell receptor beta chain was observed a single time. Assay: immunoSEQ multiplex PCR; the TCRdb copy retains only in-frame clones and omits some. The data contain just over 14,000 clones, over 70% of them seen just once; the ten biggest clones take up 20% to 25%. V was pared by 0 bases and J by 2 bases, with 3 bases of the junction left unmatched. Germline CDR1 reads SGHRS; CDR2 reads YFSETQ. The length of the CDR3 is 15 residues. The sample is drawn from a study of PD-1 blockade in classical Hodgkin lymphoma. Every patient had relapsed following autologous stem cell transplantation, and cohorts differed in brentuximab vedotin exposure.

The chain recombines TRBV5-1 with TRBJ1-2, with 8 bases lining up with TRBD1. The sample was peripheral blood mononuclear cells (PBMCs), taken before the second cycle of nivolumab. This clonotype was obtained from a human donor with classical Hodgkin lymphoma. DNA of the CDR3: TGCGCCAGCAGCTTGGGGACAGGGTGGAACTATGGCTACACCTTC. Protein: CASSLGTGWNYGYTF. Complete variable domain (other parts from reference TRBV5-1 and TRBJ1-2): KAGVTQTPRYLIKTRGQQVTLSCSPISGHRSVSWYQQTPGQGLQFLFEYFSETQRNKGNFPGRFSGRQFSNSRSEMNVSTLELGDSALYLCASSLGTGWNYGYTFGSGTRLTVV.